Below are 15 T cell receptor beta chains sequenced from a single sample in a study of OX40 agonist ivuxolimab in advanced cancers. The repertoire was sequenced with immunoSEQ multiplex PCR; TCRdb's copy has only in-frame clones and lacks some. The table shows tens of thousands of clones, with 75% to 95% occurring only once. This sample comprised CD4+ or CD8+ T cells sorted from blood, obtained in a trial of the OX40 agonist ivuxolimab. All receptors derive from an adult with an advanced solid tumor such as melanoma, head and neck, liver or kidney cancer.

V usage is TRBV27 and J usage is TRBJ1-1; TRBD1 matches at 7 bases. Germline CDR1 reads MNHEY; CDR2 reads SMNVEV (reference sequence). The CDR3 is made up of 14 amino acids. Losses at the gene ends were 3 bases for V and 4 bases for J; bases not matched to a gene: 5. The DNA of the CDR3 is TGTGCCAGCAGTTTCACAGGGGTAACCACTGAAGCTTTCTTT. Its translation: CASSFTGVTTEAFF.

The chain links TRBV7-2 to TRBJ2-5; D is uncertain. The CDR3 has 15 residues. The V gene lost 5 bases and the J gene lost 1 base, with 14 bases spanning the gap. The germline CDR1 and CDR2 sequences are SGHTA and FQGNSA. The CDR3 DNA is TGTGCCAGCAGCCCCATCCCGAGGACCCAAGAGACCCAGTACTTC. Amino acid sequence: CASSPIPRTQETQYF.

This chain connects TRBV18 to TRBJ2-4; 9 positions agree with TRBD1. V lost 2 bases, J lost 15 bases, and 17 bases stayed unmatched. This CDR3 contains 16 residues. CDR1 is KGHSH, CDR2 LQKENI, per germline. CDR3 in DNA: TGTGCCAGCTCACCAGTAACAGGGGGCTTAGTGAGCTGGTCGTACTTC. Protein product: CASSPVTGGLVSWSYF.

V and J are TRBV29-1 and TRBJ2-7; 10 nucleotides match TRBD2. The CDR3 consists of 14 residues. After removal of 0 bases from V and 4 bases from J, the junction contained 3 bases not matched to a gene. CDR1 and CDR2 (germline): SQVTM, ANQGSEA. Written as DNA, the CDR3 is TGCAGCGTTGAAGATTGGACTAGCGGTTACGAGCAGTACTTC. Encoded protein: CSVEDWTSGYEQYF.

The rearrangement links TRBV5-4 to TRBJ1-2; a possible D gene is TRBD1 (5 bases). Germline assignment: CDR1 SGHNT and CDR2 YYREEE (reference sequence). Trimming stripped 2 bases from V and 3 bases from J, with 20 bases between. The CDR3 is made up of 17 amino acids. CDR3 sequence reads: CASSLPLTDGRDYGYTF. The DNA of the CDR3 is TGTGCCAGCAGCTTACCCCTCACGGATGGCAGGGACTATGGCTACACCTTC.

Turning to this clone: Other DNA sequences in the sample encode the same CDR3. The chain couples TRBV7-9 to TRBJ2-2; D possibly matches TRBD1 or TRBD2 (6 bases each). Germline values: CDR1 SEHNR, CDR2 FQNEAQ (reference sequence). The CDR3 length is 15 residues. Trimming removed 3 bases from V and 1 base from J, with 9 bases in between. CDR3 residues: CASSLRGQNTGELFF. The CDR3 DNA is TGTGCCAGCAGCTTGCGGGGACAGAACACCGGGGAGCTGTTTTTT.

The chain has TRBV7-2 and TRBJ2-7, with 8 bases lining up with TRBD1. The germline V gene has CDR1 SGHTA and CDR2 FQGNSA. V dropped 1 base and J dropped 1; count of bases not matched to a gene: 6. This CDR3 has 16 amino acids. Written as DNA, the CDR3 is TGTGCCAGCAGCTTAGACCGGGACAGGAGTTCCTACGAGCAGTACTTC. Protein sequence: CASSLDRDRSSYEQYF.

This clone was counted once. This sequence joins TRBV7-8 and TRBJ2-5; D remains ambiguous. Germline V gene lookup returns CDR1 SGHVS and CDR2 FQNEAQ. The CDR3 loop spans 11 amino acids. Trimming shortened V by 4 bases and J by 1 base, and 1 base separated the two germline ends. In nucleotides, the CDR3 is TGTGCCAGCAGCTCCCAAGAGACCCAGTACTTC. This translates into CASSSQETQYF.

The CDR3 here is CAINHAGTNYEQYF. As DNA, the CDR3 is TGTGCCATCAATCATGCCGGGACAAACTACGAGCAGTACTTC. The chain carries TRBV10-3 and TRBJ2-7, with a tentative D call TRBD1 (6 bases). Germline V gene lookup returns CDR1 ENHRY and CDR2 SYGVKD. The CDR3 has 14 amino acids. V lost 7 bases and J 3 bases, leaving 16 bases between the germline ends.

V and J are TRBV11-2 and TRBJ2-5; a weak D match, TRBD1 (5 bases). CDR1 and CDR2 from the germline V gene are SGHAT and FQNNGV. The CDR3 length is 13 residues. The germline V and J ends were trimmed by 0 bases and 6 bases, with 8 bases remaining between them. Here the CDR3 reads CASSLDRAKTQYF. The CDR3 nucleotides are TGTGCCAGCAGCTTAGACAGGGCCAAGACCCAGTACTTC.

The chain joins TRBV19 to TRBJ2-7; D perhaps matches TRBD1 (6 bases). CDR3 length: 14 amino acids. In germline, CDR1 is LNHDA, CDR2 SQIVND (reference sequence). Between the trimmed V and J ends, which lost 6 bases and 0 bases, there was a span of 12 bases. The CDR3 DNA reads as TGTGCCAGTAGCCAGGACAGCTTCTCCTACGAGCAGTACTTC. Protein sequence: CASSQDSFSYEQYF.

This chain joins TRBV7-8 and TRBJ2-7; TRBD1 agrees at 9 bases. The germline CDR1 and CDR2 sequences are SGHVS and FQNEAQ. Trimming took 1 base from V and 4 from J; bases not matched to a gene: 5. CDR3 length: 15 amino acids. This CDR3 reads CASSLVSDRGYEQYF. For the CDR3, the DNA is TGTGCCAGCAGCTTAGTGTCGGACAGGGGTTACGAGCAGTACTTC.

This clone occurred once. V and J are TRBV7-2 and TRBJ2-7, with TRBD2 matching 11 bases. The CDR3 contains 15 residues. Losses at the gene ends were 1 base for V and 2 bases for J; bases not matched to a gene: 1. Looked up from germline, CDR1 is SGHTA and CDR2 is FQGNSA. The CDR3 reads CASSLELAGAYEQYF. CDR3 DNA: TGTGCCAGCAGCTTAGAACTAGCGGGAGCCTACGAGCAGTACTTC.

V and J are TRBV18 and TRBJ2-4; TRBD1 matches at 7 bases. J gave up 5 bases and V 2 bases, and 0 bases lay outside the gene matches. Germline CDR1 is KGHSH and CDR2 is LQKENI. The CDR3 contains 13 residues. In nucleotides, the CDR3 is TGTGCCAGCTCACCAGGACAGGAAAACATTCAGTACTTC. Its translation: CASSPGQENIQYF.

The chain recombines TRBV29-1 with TRBJ2-7; TRBD2 matches at 7 bases. There are 12 residues in the CDR3. CDR1 and CDR2 from the germline V gene are SQVTM and ANQGSEA. The junction had 0 bases not matched to a gene; V was cut back by 4 bases and J by 0 bases. The CDR3 sequence is CSVGTSSYEQYF. CDR3 in DNA: TGCAGCGTTGGGACTAGCTCCTACGAGCAGTACTTC.